Listed below are T cell receptor beta chains from one sample, sequenced in a study of cytomegalovirus exposure and HLA in healthy donors. Clones were read by immunoSEQ multiplex PCR, and TCRdb kept only the in-frame ones, dropping some. This table holds about 160,000 clones, around nine tenths found once. The sequencing sample was made of PBMCs. The receptors here all came from a young woman in good health and CMV-seronegative. The CDR3 runs from the conserved cysteine through the conserved F or W. The D gene is left open where the match is weak. Clone size is not always given. Where it is, it says once, few, many or a class for expanded clones.

J,V,D,size,CDR3,DNA
TRBJ1-2,TRBV19,NA,NA,CASSESRDTYGYTF,TGTGCCAGTAGTGAATCCCGTGACACCTATGGCTACACCTTC
TRBJ1-4,TRBV7-9,TRBD1,once,CSSSYLQGAGNEKLFF,TGTTCCAGCAGCTACCTGCAGGGGGCAGGTAATGAAAAACTGTTTTTT
TRBJ2-2,TRBV5-6,TRBD2,NA,CASSRTSATGELFF,TGTGCCAGCAGCCGGACTAGCGCGACCGGGGAGCTGTTTTTT
TRBJ2-7,TRBV4-2,NA,NA,CASSPPSYEQYF,TGTGCCAGCAGCCCACCCAGCTACGAGCAGTACTTC
TRBJ1-5,TRBV7-9,TRBD1,NA,CASSPGQGFGPQHF,TGTGCCAGCAGCCCGGGACAGGGCTTTGGGCCCCAGCATTTT
TRBJ2-3,TRBV4-1,NA,NA,CASSQRGAHTDTQYF,TGCGCCAGCAGCCAACGGGGGGCGCACACAGATACGCAGTATTTT
TRBJ2-5,TRBV29-1,TRBD2,NA,CSGASGGETQYF,TGCAGCGGGGCTAGCGGGGGCGAGACCCAGTACTTC
TRBJ1-1,TRBV11-2,NA,once,CASSLAVYTEAFF,TGTGCCAGCAGCTTGGCGGTGTACACTGAAGCTTTCTTT
TRBJ1-1,TRBV7-3,TRBD1,NA,CASSPSDRDGTEAFF,TGTGCCAGCAGCCCGTCAGACAGGGACGGCACTGAAGCTTTCTTT
TRBJ2-2,TRBV28,TRBD2,NA,CASSLMGGTGELFF,TGTGCCAGCAGTCTGATGGGGGGGACCGGGGAGCTGTTTTTT
TRBJ2-2,TRBV4-2,TRBD1,NA,CASRARDRDTGELFF,TGTGCCAGCAGGGCCCGGGACAGGGACACCGGGGAGCTGTTTTTT
TRBJ2-5,TRBV28,TRBD2,NA,CASRLAGVSGETQYF,TGTGCCAGCAGACTAGCGGGAGTATCGGGAGAGACCCAGTACTTC
TRBJ2-7,TRBV14,TRBD1,NA,CASSLDRGYEQYF,TGTGCCAGCAGCCTGGACAGGGGCTACGAGCAGTACTTC
TRBJ2-4,TRBV19,NA,few,CASSPLDSRKNIQYF,TGTGCCAGTAGCCCTCTCGACAGCCGAAAAAACATTCAGTACTTC
TRBJ2-3,TRBV10-1,TRBD2,NA,CASSLLAGRDTQYF,TGCGCCAGCAGCCTACTAGCGGGAAGAGATACGCAGTATTTT
TRBJ2-4,TRBV28,NA,NA,CASSSGGLAKNIQYF,TGTGCCAGCAGTTCAGGTGGACTAGCCAAAAACATTCAGTACTTC
TRBJ1-1,TRBV6-1,NA,NA,CASSEISQGGTEAFF,TGTGCCAGCAGTGAAATCTCGCAGGGAGGAACTGAAGCTTTCTTT
TRBJ2-7,TRBV18,TRBD1,NA,CASSPKFRGLNWTYEQYF,TGTGCCAGCTCACCAAAGTTCAGGGGGTTGAATTGGACCTACGAGCAGTACTTC
TRBJ1-2,TRBV9,NA,NA,CASSVVSTGAGYTF,TGTGCCAGCAGCGTAGTCTCGACAGGCGCTGGCTACACCTTC
TRBJ1-1,TRBV7-8,NA,few,CASRRGGEDTEAFF,TGTGCCAGCAGAAGGGGGGGGGAGGACACTGAAGCTTTCTTT
TRBJ2-7,TRBV4-1,TRBD2,NA,CASSQEGGLAGAYEQYF,TGCGCCAGCAGCCAAGAAGGGGGACTAGCGGGGGCCTACGAGCAGTACTTC
TRBJ2-1,TRBV5-1,TRBD2,NA,CASRTSGSENEQFF,TGCGCCAGCAGGACTAGCGGGAGTGAAAATGAGCAGTTCTTC
TRBJ2-1,TRBV11-3,NA,NA,CASSYEGGGYNEQFF,TGTGCCAGCAGCTACGAGGGGGGGGGATACAATGAGCAGTTCTTC
TRBJ1-3,TRBV2,NA,few,CASSIQGLGDTIYF,TGTGCCAGCAGTATACAGGGATTGGGGGACACCATATATTTT
TRBJ2-7,TRBV30,TRBD1,NA,CAWTGGSDEQYF,TGTGCCTGGACAGGGGGATCCGACGAGCAGTACTTC
TRBJ1-1,TRBV11-2,NA,NA,CASSPPGLPEAFF,TGTGCCAGCAGCCCCCCGGGACTCCCTGAAGCTTTCTTT
TRBJ1-5,TRBV19,TRBD1,NA,CASSIVIRRDSNQPQHF,TGTGCCAGTAGTATAGTGATTAGGCGGGACAGTAATCAGCCCCAGCATTTT
TRBJ1-2,TRBV28,NA,NA,CALGGAGYGYTF,TGTGCCCTTGGAGGGGCCGGCTATGGCTACACCTTC
TRBJ2-2,TRBV7-9,NA,NA,CSSSFKTGIPGELFF,TGTTCCAGCAGCTTTAAGACAGGCATTCCCGGGGAGCTGTTTTTT
TRBJ2-3,TRBV19,NA,NA,CASRQGAAGSTDTQYF,TGTGCCAGTAGACAAGGGGCGGCTGGCAGCACAGATACGCAGTATTTT
TRBJ2-3,TRBV6-1,NA,NA,CASRRQETSDTQYF,TGTGCCAGCAGGCGACAGGAGACGTCAGATACGCAGTATTTT
TRBJ2-3,TRBV6-1,NA,NA,CASKARQVVPRGYF,TGTGCCAGCAAGGCAAGACAGGTAGTCCCAAGGGGGTATTTT
TRBJ1-3,TRBV19,NA,NA,CASSQDNSGNTIYF,TGTGCCAGTAGTCAGGACAACTCTGGAAACACCATATATTTT
TRBJ1-4,TRBV5-4,NA,NA,CASSLSLGQRNEKLFF,TGTGCCAGCAGCTTATCCCTCGGACAGCGAAATGAAAAACTGTTTTTT
TRBJ2-2,TRBV19,TRBD1,NA,CASSIIPGQRTGELFF,TGTGCCAGTAGTATTATACCGGGACAGAGAACCGGGGAGCTGTTTTTT
TRBJ2-7,TRBV28,NA,NA,CASSFAGVYEQYF,TGTGCCAGCAGTTTTGCAGGGGTATACGAGCAGTACTTC
TRBJ2-7,TRBV25-1,TRBD1,NA,CASSEGQGAYEQYF,TGTGCCAGCAGTGAAGGTCAGGGGGCTTACGAGCAGTACTTC